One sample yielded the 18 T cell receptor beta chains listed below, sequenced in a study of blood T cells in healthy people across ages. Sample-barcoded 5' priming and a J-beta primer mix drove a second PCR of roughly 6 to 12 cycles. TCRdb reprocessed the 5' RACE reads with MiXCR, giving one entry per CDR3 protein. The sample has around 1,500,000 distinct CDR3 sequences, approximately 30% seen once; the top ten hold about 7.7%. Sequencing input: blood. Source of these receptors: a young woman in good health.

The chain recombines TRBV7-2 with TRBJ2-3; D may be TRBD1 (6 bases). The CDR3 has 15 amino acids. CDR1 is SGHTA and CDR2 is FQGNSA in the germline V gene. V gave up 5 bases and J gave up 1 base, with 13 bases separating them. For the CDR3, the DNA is TGTGCCAGCAGCCCCCGGGGACAAGGCACAGATACGCAGTATTTT. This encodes CASSPRGQGTDTQYF. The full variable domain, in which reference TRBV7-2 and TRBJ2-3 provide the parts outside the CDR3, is GAGVSQSPSNKVTEKGKDVELRCDPISGHTALYWYRQSLGQGLEFLIYFQGNSAPDKSGLPSDRFSAERTGGSVSTLTIQRTQQEDSAVYLCASSPRGQGTDTQYFGPGTRLTVL.

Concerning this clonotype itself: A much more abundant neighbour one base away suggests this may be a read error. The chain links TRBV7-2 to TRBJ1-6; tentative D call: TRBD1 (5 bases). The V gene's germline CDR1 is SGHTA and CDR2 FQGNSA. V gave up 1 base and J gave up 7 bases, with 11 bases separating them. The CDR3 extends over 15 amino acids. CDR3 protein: CASSLDGAGNSPLHF. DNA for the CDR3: TGTGCCAGCAGCTTAGACGGGGCGGGGAATTCACCCCTCCACTTT.

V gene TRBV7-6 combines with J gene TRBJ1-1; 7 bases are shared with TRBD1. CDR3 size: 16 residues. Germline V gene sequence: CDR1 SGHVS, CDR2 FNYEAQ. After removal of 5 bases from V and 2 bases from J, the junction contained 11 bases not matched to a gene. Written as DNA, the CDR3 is TGTGCCAGCAGCCTTGAGGTGACAGGGCAAAACACTGAAGCTTTCTTT. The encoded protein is CASSLEVTGQNTEAFF.

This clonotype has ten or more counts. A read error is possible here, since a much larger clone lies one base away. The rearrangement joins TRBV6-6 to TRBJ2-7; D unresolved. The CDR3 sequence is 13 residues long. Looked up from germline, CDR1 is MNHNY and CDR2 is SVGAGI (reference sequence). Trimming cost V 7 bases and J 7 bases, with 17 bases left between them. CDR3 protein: CASTIDSANEQYF. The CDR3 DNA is TGTGCCAGCACCATAGACTCGGCCAATGAGCAGTACTTC.

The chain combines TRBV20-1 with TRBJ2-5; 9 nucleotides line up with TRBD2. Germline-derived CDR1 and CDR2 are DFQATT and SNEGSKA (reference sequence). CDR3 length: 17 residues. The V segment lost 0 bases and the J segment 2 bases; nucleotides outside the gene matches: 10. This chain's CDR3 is CSARDGKRLAVQETQYF. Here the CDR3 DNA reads TGCAGTGCTAGAGATGGGAAGAGACTAGCGGTACAAGAGACCCAGTACTTC.

The CDR3 spells CASSFGLAGLLGQYF. The CDR3 coding sequence is TGTGCCAGCAGCTTCGGACTAGCGGGTCTTCTCGGGCAGTACTTC. The chain combines TRBV28 with TRBJ2-5, with 11 bases that match TRBD2. The V gene end was trimmed by 6 bases and the J gene end by 11 bases; junction bases not matched to a gene: 14. CDR1 MDHEN and CDR2 SYDVKM come from the germline V gene. The CDR3 covers 15 residues.

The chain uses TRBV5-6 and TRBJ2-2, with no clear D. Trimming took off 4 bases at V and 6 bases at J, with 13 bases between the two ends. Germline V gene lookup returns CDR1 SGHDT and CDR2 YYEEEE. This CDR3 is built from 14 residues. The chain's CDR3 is CASSPTLRAGELFF. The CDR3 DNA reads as TGTGCCAGCAGCCCTACGTTGCGAGCCGGGGAGCTGTTTTTT.

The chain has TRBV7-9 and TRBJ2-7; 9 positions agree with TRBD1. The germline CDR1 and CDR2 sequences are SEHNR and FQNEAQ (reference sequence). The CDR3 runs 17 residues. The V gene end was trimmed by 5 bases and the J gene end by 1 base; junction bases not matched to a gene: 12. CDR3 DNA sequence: TGTGCCAGCAGCCCTCGAGAGGGTGGGACAGGGTCCTACGAGCAGTACTTC. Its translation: CASSPREGGTGSYEQYF.

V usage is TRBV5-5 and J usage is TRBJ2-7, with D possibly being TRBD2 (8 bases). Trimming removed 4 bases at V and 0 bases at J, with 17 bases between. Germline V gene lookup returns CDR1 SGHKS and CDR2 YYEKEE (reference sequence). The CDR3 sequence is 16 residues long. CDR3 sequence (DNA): TGTGCCAGCAGCCTCCGGGACAGCGGGAGCTCCTACGAGCAGTACTTC. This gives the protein CASSLRDSGSSYEQYF.

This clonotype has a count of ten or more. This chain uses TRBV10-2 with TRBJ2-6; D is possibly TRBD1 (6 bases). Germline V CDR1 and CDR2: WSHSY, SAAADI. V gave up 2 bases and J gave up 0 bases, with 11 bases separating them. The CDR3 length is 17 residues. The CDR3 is CASSEGRGSSGANVLTF. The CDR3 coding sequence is TGCGCCAGCAGTGAGGGCAGGGGAAGCTCTGGGGCCAACGTCCTGACTTTC.

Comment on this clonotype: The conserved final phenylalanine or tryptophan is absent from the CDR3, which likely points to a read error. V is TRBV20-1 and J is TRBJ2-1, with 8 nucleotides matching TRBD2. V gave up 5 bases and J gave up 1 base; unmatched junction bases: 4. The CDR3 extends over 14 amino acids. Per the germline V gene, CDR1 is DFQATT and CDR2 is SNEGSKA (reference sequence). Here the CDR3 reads CSAYLAGSYNEQFV. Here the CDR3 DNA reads TGCAGTGCTTATTTAGCGGGATCCTACAATGAGCAGTTCGTC.

The CDR3 loop reads CASSYGELAAYEQYF. CDR3 DNA: TGTGCCAGCAGTTATGGAGAACTAGCGGCCTACGAGCAGTACTTC. This chain links TRBV6-6 with TRBJ2-7, with 8 bases that match TRBD2. CDR1 MNHNY and CDR2 SVGAGI come from the germline V gene (reference sequence). CDR3 length equals 15 residues. Trimming at V came to 3 bases and at J to 2 bases, leaving 6 bases not matched to a gene.

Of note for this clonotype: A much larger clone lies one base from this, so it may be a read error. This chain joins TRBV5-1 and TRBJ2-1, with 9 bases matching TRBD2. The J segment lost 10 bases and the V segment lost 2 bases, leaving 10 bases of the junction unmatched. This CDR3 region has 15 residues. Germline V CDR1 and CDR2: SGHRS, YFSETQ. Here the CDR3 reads CASSFGIAGAGEQFF. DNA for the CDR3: TGCGCCAGCAGCTTTGGAATAGCGGGAGCAGGAGAGCAGTTCTTC.

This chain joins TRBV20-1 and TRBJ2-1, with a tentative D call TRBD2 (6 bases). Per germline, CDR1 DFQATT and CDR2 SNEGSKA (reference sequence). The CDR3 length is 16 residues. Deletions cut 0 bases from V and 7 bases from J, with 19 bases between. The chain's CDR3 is CSARERGLGGINEQFF. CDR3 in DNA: TGCAGTGCTAGAGAACGAGGGTTAGGCGGGATAAATGAGCAGTTCTTC.

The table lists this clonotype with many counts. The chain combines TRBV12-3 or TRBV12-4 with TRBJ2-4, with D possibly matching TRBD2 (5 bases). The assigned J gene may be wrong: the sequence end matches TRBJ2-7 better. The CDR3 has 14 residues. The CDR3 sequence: CASSDSTDGNEQYF. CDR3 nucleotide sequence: TGTGCCAGCAGTGACTCCACCGACGGGAACGAGCAGTACTTC.

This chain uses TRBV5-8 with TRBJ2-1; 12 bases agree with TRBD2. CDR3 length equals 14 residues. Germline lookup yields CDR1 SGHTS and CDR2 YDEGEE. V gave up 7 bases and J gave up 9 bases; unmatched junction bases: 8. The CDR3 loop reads CASLTSGSGSEQFF. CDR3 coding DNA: TGTGCCAGCTTGACTAGCGGGAGTGGTAGTGAGCAGTTCTTC.

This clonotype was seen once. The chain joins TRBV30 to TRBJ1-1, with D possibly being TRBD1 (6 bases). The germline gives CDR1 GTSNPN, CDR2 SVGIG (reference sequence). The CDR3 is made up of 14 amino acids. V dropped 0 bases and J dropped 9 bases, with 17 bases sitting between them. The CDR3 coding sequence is TGTGCCTGGAGTGTAGGGCAGGGGATGGGCCAAGCTTTCTTT. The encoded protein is CAWSVGQGMGQAFF.

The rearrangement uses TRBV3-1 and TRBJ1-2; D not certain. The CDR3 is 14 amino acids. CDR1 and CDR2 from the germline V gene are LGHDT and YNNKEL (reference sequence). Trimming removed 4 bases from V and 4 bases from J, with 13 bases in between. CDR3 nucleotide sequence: TGTGCCAGCAGCCTTTTCGGGGTGCCCTATGGCTACACCTTC. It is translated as CASSLFGVPYGYTF.